The T cell receptor (beta chain) under discussion was sequenced for a study of blood T cell repertoires in COVID-19. Study background: In each case, the material was cDNA or gDNA derived from T cells, B-cell-depleted T cells, or PBMCs.

Per the study methods: Scientists estimated how many nucleated cells there were by amplifying reference gene primers. Clones were read by immunoSEQ multiplex PCR, and TCRdb kept only the in-frame ones, dropping some. That table is the source of V, J and clone size, and D and trimming were worked out from the DNA. The repertoire consists of 100,000 to 150,000 clones, with around nine tenths occurring once and the leading ten covering 2% to 2.5%. The V and J ends lost 1 base and 6 bases, in that order; junction bases with no gene match: 7. Germline CDR1 is SGHRS and CDR2 is YFSETQ. The CDR3 length is 15 residues.

The chain links TRBV5-1 to TRBJ1-5, with TRBD1 matching over 7 bases. Sequencing was done on a sample of peripheral blood. The receptor was isolated from a woman aged 45-65 years with acute or convalescent COVID-19. As DNA, the CDR3 is TGCGCCAGCAGCTTGTCGGGACAGATAGGTCAGCCCCAGCATTTT. Amino acids: CASSLSGQIGQPQHF.